This T cell receptor beta chain was observed in a study of PD-1 blockade in classical Hodgkin lymphoma. Study-wide results and caveats: Reported baseline diversity: healthy donors highest, relapsed/refractory patients lowest.

Trimming took off 1 base at V and 4 bases at J, with 14 bases between the two ends. CDR1 is GTSNPN, CDR2 SVGIG, per germline (reference sequence). This CDR3 is 15 amino acids long. In every patient, relapse followed autologous stem cell transplantation, while exposure to brentuximab vedotin differed. CD4+ T cells were purified from thawed PBMCs by negative selection. This clone was counted a few times. Its antigen is currently unknown. Only in-frame clones appear in the TCRdb table, and some are missing; sequencing was by immunoSEQ multiplex PCR. The data hold around 25,000 clones, with 80% to 85% observed a single time.

The receptor's source is a human donor with classical Hodgkin lymphoma. The sample consisted of CD4+ T cells from blood, taken at baseline. The V gene is TRBV30, the J gene TRBJ1-3, with D perhaps matching TRBD1 (6 bases). The CDR3 loop is CAWSEGTGAGNTIYF. CDR3 in DNA: TGTGCCTGGAGTGAGGGGACGGGGGCCGGAAACACCATATATTTT.